The entry below gives a single T cell receptor beta chain sequence along with its context. The data originate from a study of cytomegalovirus exposure and HLA in healthy donors. V dropped 4 bases and J dropped 0; count of bases not matched to a gene: 5. Germline lookup yields CDR1 MDHEN and CDR2 SYDVKM. There are 16 residues in the CDR3. PCR involved 60 Vbeta and 13 Jbeta primers. The protocol was immunoSEQ multiplex PCR, while the TCRdb copy is restricted to in-frame clones and leaves out a portion. The sample includes some 130,000 clones, approximately 78% of them seen just once. The origin of this receptor is a human donor in good health. The specimen sequenced was PBMCs. The chain carries TRBV28 and TRBJ2-1, with 8 bases lining up with TRBD2. Here the CDR3 DNA reads TGTGCCAGCAGTTCGGGGGGGAGATCCTCCTACAATGAGCAGTTCTTC. Residues: CASSSGGRSSYNEQFF.